This T cell receptor beta chain comes out of a study of blood T cells in healthy people across ages. Whole-study findings and limits: Lack of knowledge of donor CMV status possibly confounded expanded clonotype changes.

Germline CDR1 DFQATT, CDR2 SNEGSKA (reference sequence). This CDR3 comprises 15 residues. With a J-beta primer mix and a sample-barcoded 5' primer, a second PCR ran about 7 to 11 cycles. Each of the cDNA molecules was tagged by a template-switch adaptor with 12 random nucleotides. Paired-end reads containing CDR3 totaled no fewer than 3 million for each sample. TCRdb fed the 5' RACE reads into MiXCR, producing one record per CDR3 protein. Of under 800,000 distinct CDR3 sequences in the sample, roughly 20% were seen once. About this clonotype itself: What it binds is unknown.

The sequenced sample consisted of blood. V is TRBV20-1 and J is TRBJ2-1; TRBD2 matches at 11 bases. This TCR was recovered from an older man in good health. The CDR3 bases are TGCGCCGGGACTAGCGGCACCGCCGGCTACAATGAGCAGTTCTTC. As protein: CAGTSGTAGYNEQFF.